The rows below give T cell receptor beta chains drawn from one sample of a study of CD8+ T cells in alopecia areata. Sequencing used immunoSEQ multiplex PCR; TCRdb keeps in-frame clones, though not all of them. The data hold 90,000 to 150,000 clones, with roughly 50% observed a single time. The sample consisted of CD8+ T cells sorted from blood, taken at week 4, from a patient treated with tofacitinib. The receptors were gathered from a human donor with alopecia areata. Each CDR3 is given with its conserved first and last residue.

>TRBV7-2
CASSSPWDVDEQFF
>TRBV5-6
CASSSGTGSHGYTF
>TRBV30
CAWLMLPGTDYTEAFF
>TRBV30
CAWNWAGTEAFF
>TRBV6-4
CASSDSYQNEQFF
>TRBV7-2
CASSVQGLSTSF
>TRBV29-1
CSVAGTGYEQYF
>TRBV30
CAWGDGSSGNTIYF
>TRBV29-1
CSVEGQEPSNYGYTF
>TRBV27
CASSLTAGVRYEQYF
>TRBV7-9
CASSLPRTGNTEAFF
>TRBV12-5
CASGASTNNEQFF
>TRBV14
CASSQDTGYGYTF
>TRBV5-6
CASSLFVGGTSYNEQFF
>TRBV29-1
CSVESTEPEAFF
>TRBV30
CAWSGGTEGYTF
>TRBV29-1
CSVEDTGGELFF
>TRBV6-1
CAIPGTGEETQYF
>TRBV19
CASTPLRELGNQPQHF
>TRBV30
CAWSESNTEAFF
>TRBV29-1
CSVGTLEVGETQYF
>TRBV27
CASSLGGRNEQFF
>TRBV29-1
CSVDIGQQEDYGYTF
>TRBV4-1
CASSQALIYPSFYGYTF
>TRBV6-5
CASRFRGDYGYTF
>TRBV30
CAWSVLAGQEETQYF
>TRBV29-1
CSVDRDFGNYGYTF
>TRBV11-2
CASSLTVNEQFF
>TRBV7-6
CASSLGGAGIAFF
>TRBV29-1
CSAPPGQGSHEQFF